This TCR beta chain came from a study of cytomegalovirus exposure and HLA in healthy donors (dated by TCRdb to 2016 to 2017). The study in broad terms: The roughly 670 repertoires of the first cohort and the roughly 120 validation repertoires were produced on the same platform, according to a later analysis. The aim of the study was to test whether cataloging public T cell receptors could identify signatures of past pathogen exposure. A separate validation cohort of 100 to 150 different subjects was used in addition to the approximately 610-subject first cohort. To predict cytomegalovirus infection status, the study brought together high-throughput TCR immunosequencing, statistical association of individual TCRs with disease status, and machine learning.

The library was prepared using the immunoSEQ multiplex PCR assay. The paper's data handling went like this. A statistical classification framework was developed to diagnose cytomegalovirus status using the catalog of TCR beta chain sequences. The immuneACCESS repertoire file appears here via TCRdb, limited to in-frame rearrangements. These files lack a portion of the clones; in checked studies, under half of the deficit traces to unresolved V genes, and the cause of the others is not known. V and J calls and clone size come straight from that table; D and trimming were deduced from the DNA. The sample profile shows approximately 230,000 clones; roughly 87% of them were found once. The top ten clones comprise 9.5% to 15% of the sample. The germline V gene sets CDR1 to MDHEN and CDR2 to SYDVKM. The junction shows trimming of 10 bases on V and 8 bases on J, plus 26 bases between the germline ends. From the cysteine through the phenylalanine, the CDR3 covers 15 amino acids. The retained sequence is limited to the CDR3, 45 bases, with the frame set at the first base.

The donors were included in the validation cohort of some 120 subjects, a group kept apart from the roughly 730-subject first cohort. A remark on this clone: Its recognized antigen is unknown. The input lacks base qualities; no much larger clone sits a single base away.

Results and caveats for the whole study, not just this receptor: According to the authors, the approach could potentially be generalized to other disease states and immunological phenotypes. The validation cohort had no HLA typing available for a later analysis, so co-occurrence within that cohort was assessed over all 130 or so repertoires. In vitro tests confirmed that a few of the cytomegalovirus-associated TCR beta chains recognize cytomegalovirus antigens. Most TCR sequences were seen in very few donors, while some public TCRs were found in many individuals. In a later analysis, TCRs clustered in the first cohort were found to also tend to co-occur in the roughly 120 validation repertoires, with 94% of cluster scores above 0. Cytomegalovirus status was reported to be diagnosed by the classifier with high specificity and sensitivity in both the original and validation cohorts. In the study, some 160 TCR beta chains were listed as associated with cytomegalovirus.

The sample comprised PBMCs. This chain joins TRBV28 to TRBJ1-2; the D gene identity is not certain. The receptor's source is a man aged 18-30 years in good health and CMV-seropositive. The CDR3 protein is CATVRPTGEGVGYTF. The sequenced DNA is TGTGCCACCGTCCGCCCGACCGGGGAAGGAGTGGGCTACACCTTC.